This is a list of T cell receptor beta chains from one sample in a study of HIV-infected patients and healthy controls. One entry per CDR3 protein results from TCRdb running MiXCR on the 5' RACE reads. Here the sample spans 55,000 to 70,000 distinct CDR3 sequences, about a fifth being singletons. Sample: CD4+ T cells from blood. These TCRs come from a human donor in good health. Each CDR3 is given with its conserved first and last residue.

>TRBJ1-2|TRBV25-1
CASSESHGIYYGYTF
>TRBJ2-5|TRBV29-1
CSVAGRARETQYF
>TRBJ1-5|TRBV20-1
CSVPWSGGNQPQHF
>TRBJ2-3|TRBV7-9
CASSLGEGTSTDTQYF
>TRBJ2-3|TRBV5-1
CASSWARFTSGMSKSTDTQYF
>TRBJ2-1|TRBV7-2
CASSLNRVMNEQFF
>TRBJ1-1|TRBV6-5
CASSNLGQGNAEAFF
>TRBJ1-5|TRBV10-2
CASRTGGYSNQPQHF
>TRBJ1-5|TRBV29-1
CSVAGGGQQPQHF
>TRBJ2-7|TRBV30
CACAGTGGIGQYF
>TRBJ1-2|TRBV12-3/TRBV12-4
CASSRTGNDYGYTF
>TRBJ2-3|TRBV10-3
CAIKQGVGTDTQYF
>TRBJ1-5|TRBV10-2
CASSEWLGTFGQPQHF
>TRBJ1-4|TRBV11-2
CASSLGQGSEKLFF
>TRBJ1-5|TRBV6-7
CASSYSASGQGPYSNQPQHF
>TRBJ2-3|TRBV7-3
CASSRSSTDTQYF
>TRBJ1-1|TRBV18
CASSTTRGGTEAFF
>TRBJ1-5|TRBV28
CASTLFGPQHF
>TRBJ2-7|TRBV7-2
CASSRAGPYEQYF
>TRBJ1-2|TRBV20-1
CSARDSRQGYGYTF
>TRBJ1-4|TRBV20-1
CSARTTGGSATNEKLFF
>TRBJ1-1|TRBV10-3
CAIGKGGQPVPEAFF
>TRBJ1-1|TRBV10-3
CAITGTRGDTEAFF
>TRBJ2-2|TRBV5-1
CASSFLVQTGELFF
>TRBJ2-7|TRBV12-3/TRBV12-4
CASSPTQGEQYF
>TRBJ2-7|TRBV5-4
CASSPGQGLAEQYF
>TRBJ2-3|TRBV6-5
CASSSGRAFTDTQYF
>TRBJ1-2|TRBV20-1
CSARDLGVTNYGYTF
>TRBJ2-5|TRBV29-1
CSFGGGVAETQYF
>TRBJ1-5|TRBV10-3
CAIGQGVQPQHF
>TRBJ1-2|TRBV4-3
CASSQTGTGDYGYTF
>TRBJ2-1|TRBV11-2
CASSPLRGRPPDEQFF
>TRBJ1-6|TRBV3-1
CASTPQGTGGSPLHF
>TRBJ1-5|TRBV5-1
CASSQTGGDQPQHF
>TRBJ2-7|TRBV2
CASRGGLAGPYEQYF
>TRBJ2-7|TRBV29-1
CSVVTTSNEQYF
>TRBJ1-1|TRBV7-2
CASSSRVFEAFF
>TRBJ1-4|TRBV6-2/TRBV6-3
CASVKRLAEKLFF
>TRBJ1-2|TRBV6-5
CASSYNRQGHGYTF
>TRBJ2-5|TRBV2
CASSGLGETQYF
>TRBJ1-6|TRBV11-3
CASSYSENSPLHF
>TRBJ1-5|TRBV21-1
CASSAGTESNQPQHF
>TRBJ1-4|TRBV20-1
CSARSLAGARGEKLFF
>TRBJ1-1|TRBV12-3/TRBV12-4
CASGGRVPAEAFF
>TRBJ1-1|TRBV12-3/TRBV12-4
CASSKDRGTEAFF
>TRBJ2-1|TRBV4-1
CASSHEPRRSYNEQFF
>TRBJ1-1|TRBV2
CASSPGGEAFF
>TRBJ1-1|TRBV10-3
CAISGHRGLGTEAFF
>TRBJ1-1|TRBV20-1
CSASRAATEAFF
>TRBJ1-1|TRBV6-1
CASSGKSPGTGGTEAFF
>TRBJ1-1|TRBV6-1
CASIALPFGGEAFF
>TRBJ1-4|TRBV3-1
CASSQATGGISANEKLFF
>TRBJ2-3|TRBV12-3/TRBV12-4
CASSLHGGGSSDTQYF
>TRBJ2-1|TRBV12-3/TRBV12-4
CASSFTSGVNEQFF